The rows below give T cell receptor beta chains drawn from one sample of a study of T cells in Graves' hyperthyroidism and ophthalmopathy. TCRdb re-called the multiplex PCR reads with MiXCR, one entry per CDR3 protein. The sample gives around 700,000 distinct CDR3 sequences, 35% of which show up once; less than 40% is in the top ten. Material: blood. The origin of the receptors is a woman aged 35 to 49 with Graves' hyperthyroidism. CDR3s include the opening cysteine and the closing phenylalanine or tryptophan. The order of the fields is J gene, V gene, clone size, CDR3 protein. Rows may omit the clone size; those that give it use once, few, many or a size class.

j_gene: TRBJ1-2
v_gene: TRBV29-1
abundance: few
CDR3aa: CSVDPDGDYGYTF

j_gene: TRBJ1-3
v_gene: TRBV6-5
abundance: few
CDR3aa: CASRQTFSRGGGNTIYF

j_gene: TRBJ1-2
v_gene: TRBV9
abundance: NA
CDR3aa: CASGKLKHRAGRWGYTF

j_gene: TRBJ2-2
v_gene: TRBV19
abundance: many
CDR3aa: CASRTDTTGELFF

j_gene: TRBJ2-7
v_gene: TRBV5-1
abundance: many
CDR3aa: CASSQQGNEQYF

j_gene: TRBJ2-5
v_gene: TRBV10-3
abundance: many
CDR3aa: CAIRNREDGETQYF

j_gene: TRBJ1-2
v_gene: TRBV6-5
abundance: NA
CDR3aa: CASSDSGGSVDGYTF

j_gene: TRBJ1-6
v_gene: TRBV25-1
abundance: NA
CDR3aa: CASSEYRDSPLHF

j_gene: TRBJ2-1
v_gene: TRBV2
abundance: few
CDR3aa: CASTRIEQFF

j_gene: TRBJ1-6
v_gene: TRBV6-6
abundance: few
CDR3aa: CASSIIFRTEYNSPLHF

j_gene: TRBJ1-4
v_gene: TRBV2
abundance: many
CDR3aa: CASSEDRALFELFF

j_gene: TRBJ2-2
v_gene: TRBV11-1
abundance: NA
CDR3aa: CASSPDGGNTGELFF

j_gene: TRBJ1-2
v_gene: TRBV12-3/TRBV12-4
abundance: NA
CDR3aa: CASQYRGGFGYTF

j_gene: TRBJ1-2
v_gene: TRBV4-3
abundance: NA
CDR3aa: CASSQGQGVSYTF